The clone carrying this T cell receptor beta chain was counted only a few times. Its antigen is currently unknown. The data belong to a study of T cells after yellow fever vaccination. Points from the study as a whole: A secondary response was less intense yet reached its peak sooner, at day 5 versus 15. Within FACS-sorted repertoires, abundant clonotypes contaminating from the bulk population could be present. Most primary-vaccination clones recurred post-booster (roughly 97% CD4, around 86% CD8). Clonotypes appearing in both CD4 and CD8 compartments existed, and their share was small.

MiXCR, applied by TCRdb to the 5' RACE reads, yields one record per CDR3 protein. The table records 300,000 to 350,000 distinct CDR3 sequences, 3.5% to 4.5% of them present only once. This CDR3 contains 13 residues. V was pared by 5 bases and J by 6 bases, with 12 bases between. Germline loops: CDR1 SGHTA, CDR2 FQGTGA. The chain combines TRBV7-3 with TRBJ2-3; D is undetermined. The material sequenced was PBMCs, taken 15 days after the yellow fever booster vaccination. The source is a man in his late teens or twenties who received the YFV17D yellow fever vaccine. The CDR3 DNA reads TGTGCCAGCAGCGACCTTAACGGGGATACGCAGTATTTT. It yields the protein CASSDLNGDTQYF.